This T cell receptor beta chain was found in a study of tumor-infiltrating lymphocytes in primary liver carcinoma. Across the study: Enrolled patients were male and female, aged 30 to 69 years. Study observations and caveats: Tumor-adjacent and tumor-blood pairs displayed less overlap than did pairs of tumor regions.

In its sample, this clonotype was seen many times. No antigen is known for it. With around 520 ng total RNA as template and a constant-region primer, TCR beta cDNA was made. Slightly modified ARM-PCR, run as three nested multiplex PCR rounds, produced the TCR beta libraries. Researchers ran the first two PCR rounds for roughly 11 cycles each with TRBV1-TRBV30 forward primers and a C-beta reverse primer. A single record per CDR3 protein comes from TCRdb applying MiXCR to the multiplex PCR reads. The sample contains around 56,000 distinct CDR3 sequences, roughly 70% of which appear only once. The study co-extracted DNA and RNA from roughly 20-30 mg of unsorted bulk tissue. Each participant had primary liver carcinoma, and surgical resection was the treatment. Between the trimmed V and J ends, which lost 4 bases and 8 bases, there was a span of 19 bases. This CDR3 comprises 15 residues. Looked up from germline, CDR1 is SGHTS and CDR2 is YDEGEE.

The rearrangement uses TRBV5-8 and TRBJ2-1; tentatively, D is TRBD2 (6 bases). This receptor was taken from a middle-aged man with primary liver carcinoma and hepatitis B virus infection. The sample consisted of liver tumor tissue from sampling region 2. The subset: tumor region T2, inferior pole. The CDR3: CASSPSVMGGYEQFF. Written as DNA, the CDR3 is TGTGCCAGCAGCCCCTCAGTAATGGGAGGCTATGAGCAGTTCTTC.